These T cell receptor beta chains were read from a single sample in a study of cytomegalovirus exposure and HLA in healthy donors. The repertoire was sequenced with immunoSEQ multiplex PCR; TCRdb's copy has only in-frame clones and lacks some. In the table there are 100,000 or so clones, 81% of which are singletons. Sequencing was performed on PBMCs. These receptors all come from a man aged 40-49 years in good health and CMV-seropositive. Each CDR3 is given without its conserved first and last residue. Fields, in order: V gene, J gene, CDR3 protein.

TRBV11-2	TRBJ2-5	ASSLVTLPRETQY
TRBV5-1	TRBJ2-7	ASSLRASGRGAYEQY
TRBV29-1	TRBJ1-1	SVEVWGGNTEAF
TRBV29-1	TRBJ2-7	SVAGTSGPYEQY
TRBV29-1	TRBJ2-5	SVEARVGQETQY
TRBV10-3	TRBJ1-1	AILDGTEAF
TRBV6-5	TRBJ2-7	ASSYDSGSGYEQY
TRBV7-7	TRBJ2-5	ASSVGGGVETQY
TRBV5-4	TRBJ2-5	ASSLGLAGQETQY
TRBV27	TRBJ1-5	ASSEEVNQPQH
TRBV11-2	TRBJ2-2	AGQGDTGELF
TRBV28	TRBJ2-2	ASSFGLSGLLMAGELF
TRBV27	TRBJ1-2	ASSLYPGQDYGYT
TRBV19	TRBJ2-1	ASSIVPGTDEQF
TRBV6-1	TRBJ2-7	ASSAEDRDRNSHEQY
TRBV27	TRBJ2-3	ASSPSGSTDTQY
TRBV28	TRBJ1-2	ASTPGGDYGYT
TRBV20-1	TRBJ2-3	STSVTDTQY
TRBV2	TRBJ2-6	ASSEISVKANGLT
TRBV6-1	TRBJ2-3	ASSEASLATGTQY
TRBV9	TRBJ2-7	ASSPQTGRGEEQY
TRBV6-5	TRBJ1-1	ASRDRANTEAF
TRBV9	TRBJ1-1	ASSVGGTGPTEAF
TRBV5-1	TRBJ2-7	ASSFPTGKSIGEQY
TRBV5-1	TRBJ2-6	ASSDTGAGANVLT
TRBV5-4	TRBJ2-7	ASSSRGRAYEQY
TRBV5-1	TRBJ2-1	ASSSGAGSSSYNEQF
TRBV5-1	TRBJ1-2	ASTLDRGRTYGYT
TRBV5-4	NA	ASSLAASGAYEQY
TRBV5-1	TRBJ2-3	ASSWGQGATDTQY
TRBV5-1	TRBJ2-1	ASSSGLDYNEQF
TRBV28	TRBJ2-2	ASSFWTSGAMPSGELF
TRBV7-9	TRBJ2-5	ASSPRTSGPYEGLRY
TRBV2	TRBJ2-6	ASRMTASSGANVLT
TRBV28	TRBJ2-3	ASRLEHTDTQY
TRBV6-5	TRBJ2-1	ASRGENRPSGQF
TRBV19	TRBJ1-1	ASRTTGVSPGTEAF
TRBV11-2	TRBJ2-7	ASSPGLAGGPMAGYEQY
TRBV30	TRBJ1-1	AWSGVRGDTEAF
TRBV6-6	TRBJ2-5	ASSRQGVLETQY
TRBV9	TRBJ2-5	ASSNQAGGYQETQY
TRBV28	TRBJ2-5	ASSLGGDRETQY
TRBV27	TRBJ1-4	ASSSYRGKNEKLF
TRBV11-2	TRBJ2-2	ASSLGLNTGELF
TRBV6-6	TRBJ1-2	ASNLDSSNYGYT
TRBV10-1	TRBJ1-1	ASSGGQLDTEAF
TRBV5-6	TRBJ2-5	ASSRERPVYGQETQY
TRBV5-1	TRBJ1-6	ASSLYALGAYNSPLH
TRBV18	TRBJ1-2	ASSPVGRGLDGYT
TRBV18	TRBJ2-1	ASSKSSGGTYNEQF
TRBV7-2	TRBJ2-3	ASSLASGTSVQY